This note documents a single T cell receptor (beta chain) sequence. Its cognate antigen is unknown. This entry belongs to a study of T cell repertoires in cytomegalovirus infection. Findings and caveats of the study: Summed frequency of public TCR beta families distinguished CMV carriers with the relevant HLA. Dominant in the ex vivo response were TCR beta clonotypes restricted by HLA-C and specific for CMV.

The CDR3 spans 16 residues. Germline CDR1 MNHEY, CDR2 SVGEGT. V dropped 8 bases and J dropped 7 bases, with 24 bases sitting between them. Each CDR3 protein is one row after TCRdb ran MiXCR on the reads. The sample lists about 700,000 distinct CDR3 sequences, 30% to 40% seen once, with 15% to 20% in the top ten. This chain connects TRBV6-2 or TRBV6-3 to TRBJ2-1; D is perhaps TRBD2 (7 bases). This material consisted of cultured PBMCs, taken from culture after CMV antigen stimulation. The clonotype originates from a human donor in good health (CMV status not recorded). Some clones in this sample may be carry-over from other donors' samples. The CDR3 protein is CASRPRTGGFRNEQFF. The DNA of the CDR3 is TGTGCCAGCCGACCCAGGACGGGGGGCTTTCGGAATGAGCAGTTCTTC.